This T cell receptor (beta chain) emerged from a study of blood T cell repertoires in COVID-19. Study-level background: Material from acute and convalescent COVID-19 was sourced from the United States, Italy and Spain. PBMCs, B-cell-depleted T cells, or T cells were the source of the cDNA or gDNA that made up the material.

Profiling relied on immunoSEQ multiplex PCR, and the TCRdb table lists in-frame clones only, not all of them. The table lists a few hundred thousand clones, 87% of them singletons. Sequenced material: peripheral blood. The sequence derives from a man between 18 and 29 years old with active or convalescent COVID-19.

CDR3: CASSDRSGANVLTF. CDR3 DNA sequence: TGTGCCAGCAGCGACAGGTCTGGGGCCAACGTCCTGACTTTC. The chain links TRBV7-7 to TRBJ2-6; TRBD1 might be the D (6 bases). The CDR3 loop spans 14 amino acids. Germline-derived CDR1 and CDR2 are SSHAT and FNYEAQ (reference sequence). V dropped 5 bases and J dropped 1 base, with 6 bases sitting between them.